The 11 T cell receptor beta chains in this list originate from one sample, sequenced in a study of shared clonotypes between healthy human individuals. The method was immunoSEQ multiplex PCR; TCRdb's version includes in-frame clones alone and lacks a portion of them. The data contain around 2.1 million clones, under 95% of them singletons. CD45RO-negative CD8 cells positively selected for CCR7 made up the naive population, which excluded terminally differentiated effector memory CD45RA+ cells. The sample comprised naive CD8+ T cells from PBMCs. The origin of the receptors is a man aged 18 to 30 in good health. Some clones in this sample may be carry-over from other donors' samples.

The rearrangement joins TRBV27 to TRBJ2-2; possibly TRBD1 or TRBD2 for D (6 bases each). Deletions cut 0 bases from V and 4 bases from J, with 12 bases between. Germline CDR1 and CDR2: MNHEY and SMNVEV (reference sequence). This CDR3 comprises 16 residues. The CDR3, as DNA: TGTGCCAGCAGTTTATCGCCGTCGGGGGCCACCGGGGAGCTGTTTTTT. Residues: CASSLSPSGATGELFF.

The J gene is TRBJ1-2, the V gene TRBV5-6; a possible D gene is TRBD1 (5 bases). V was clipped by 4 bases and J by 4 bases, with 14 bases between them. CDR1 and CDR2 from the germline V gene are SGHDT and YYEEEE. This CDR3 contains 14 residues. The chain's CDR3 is CASSHDTDSYGYTF. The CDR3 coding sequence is TGTGCCAGCAGCCATGACACCGACAGCTATGGCTACACCTTC. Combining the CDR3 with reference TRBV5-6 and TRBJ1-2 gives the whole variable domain DAGVTQSPTHLIKTRGQQVTLRCSPKSGHDTVSWYQQALGQGPQFIFQYYEEEERQRGNFPDRFSGHQFPNYSSELNVNALLLGDSALYLCASSHDTDSYGYTFGSGTRLTVV.

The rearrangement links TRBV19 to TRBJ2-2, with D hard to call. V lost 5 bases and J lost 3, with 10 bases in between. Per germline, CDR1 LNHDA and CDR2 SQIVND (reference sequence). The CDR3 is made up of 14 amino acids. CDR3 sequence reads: CASSPVTHTGELFF. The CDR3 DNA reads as TGTGCCAGTAGTCCCGTCACACACACCGGGGAGCTGTTTTTT.

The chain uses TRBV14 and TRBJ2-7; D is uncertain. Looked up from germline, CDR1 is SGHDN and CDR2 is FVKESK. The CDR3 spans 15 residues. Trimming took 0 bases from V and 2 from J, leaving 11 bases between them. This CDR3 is CASSQDLGPAYEQYF. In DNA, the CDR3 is TGTGCCAGCAGCCAAGATCTGGGTCCTGCCTACGAGCAGTACTTC.

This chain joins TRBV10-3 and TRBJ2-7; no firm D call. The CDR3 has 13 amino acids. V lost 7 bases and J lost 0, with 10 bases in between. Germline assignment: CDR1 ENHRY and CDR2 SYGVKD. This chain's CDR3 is CAIMFENSYEQYF. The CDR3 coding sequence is TGTGCCATCATGTTCGAAAACTCCTACGAGCAGTACTTC.

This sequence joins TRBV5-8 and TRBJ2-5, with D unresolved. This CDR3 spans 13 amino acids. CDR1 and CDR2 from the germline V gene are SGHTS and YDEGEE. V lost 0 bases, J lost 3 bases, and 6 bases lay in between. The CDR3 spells CASSLDAEETQYF. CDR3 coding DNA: TGTGCCAGCAGCTTGGACGCCGAAGAGACCCAGTACTTC.

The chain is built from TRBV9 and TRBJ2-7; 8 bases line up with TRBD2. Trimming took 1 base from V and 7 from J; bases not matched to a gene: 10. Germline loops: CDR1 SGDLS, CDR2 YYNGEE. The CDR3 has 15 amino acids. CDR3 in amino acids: CASSVRAGGGTEQYF. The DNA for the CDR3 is TGTGCCAGCAGCGTAAGGGCGGGAGGAGGTACGGAGCAGTACTTC.

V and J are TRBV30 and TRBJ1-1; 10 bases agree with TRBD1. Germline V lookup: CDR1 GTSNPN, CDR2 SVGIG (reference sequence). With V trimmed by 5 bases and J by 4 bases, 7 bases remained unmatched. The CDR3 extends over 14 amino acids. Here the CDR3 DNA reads TGTGCCTGGGCGACCGGGACAGGGGCCACTGAAGCTTTCTTT. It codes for CAWATGTGATEAFF.

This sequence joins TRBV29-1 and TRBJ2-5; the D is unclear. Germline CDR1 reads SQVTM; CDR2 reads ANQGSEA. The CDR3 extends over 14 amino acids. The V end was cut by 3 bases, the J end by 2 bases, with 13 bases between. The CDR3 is CSVETSTIQETQYF. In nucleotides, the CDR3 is TGCAGCGTTGAGACAAGTACCATTCAAGAGACCCAGTACTTC.

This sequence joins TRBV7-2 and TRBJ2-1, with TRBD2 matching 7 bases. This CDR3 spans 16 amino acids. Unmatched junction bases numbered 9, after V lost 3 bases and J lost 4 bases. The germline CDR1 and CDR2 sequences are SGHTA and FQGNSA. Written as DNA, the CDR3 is TGTGCCAGCAGCTTCCCAAACCTAGCGGTGTACAATGAGCAGTTCTTC. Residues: CASSFPNLAVYNEQFF.

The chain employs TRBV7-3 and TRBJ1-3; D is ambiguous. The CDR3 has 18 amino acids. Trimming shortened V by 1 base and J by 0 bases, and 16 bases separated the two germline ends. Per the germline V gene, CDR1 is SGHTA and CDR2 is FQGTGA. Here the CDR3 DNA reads TGTGCCAGCAGCTTAAATAGGCAGGCCTACAGCTCTGGAAACACCATATATTTT. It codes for CASSLNRQAYSSGNTIYF.